This record looks at one TCR beta chain sequence and its context. This CDR3 region has 16 residues. The V gene's germline CDR1 is LGHNA and CDR2 YSLEER. The V segment lost 0 bases and the J segment 2 bases; nucleotides outside the gene matches: 7. The data were taken from a study of T cell repertoires in breast cancer. Looking at the study overall: About 10 reads per input cell, approximately 480,000 sequences per sample, on average.

Paired alpha-beta TCRs of CD8+ T cells were analyzed by expanded emulsion RT-PCR. Unpaired genes were suppressed by blocking oligonucleotides during a second nested PCR. Using its own MiXCR run on the emulsion pairing reads, TCRdb lists one record per CDR3 protein. The table has around 410 distinct CDR3 sequences, 40% to 65% seen once. The source of this sequence is a pool of human donors with breast cancer or a healthy control (not recorded which). The sample was CD8+ T cells. The rearrangement links TRBV4-3 to TRBJ2-7, with 7 bases that match TRBD1. CDR3 DNA sequence: TGCGCCAGCAGCCAAGATCACAGGGGCCGGACCTACGAGCAGTACTTC. Encoded protein: CASSQDHRGRTYEQYF.